One and the same sample provided the 25 T cell receptor beta chains below, sequenced in a study of OX40 agonist ivuxolimab in advanced cancers. Clones were sequenced by immunoSEQ multiplex PCR, and TCRdb holds only the in-frame ones, with some missing. The sample gives more than 20,000 clones, 76% of which show up once; roughly 9.8% is in the top ten. Specimen: CD4+ or CD8+ T cells sorted from blood, collected in a trial of the OX40 agonist ivuxolimab. The receptor set was obtained from an adult with an advanced solid tumor such as melanoma, head and neck, liver or kidney cancer.

The V and J genes are TRBV28 and TRBJ2-3; 10 bases are a match to TRBD1. The junction had 3 bases not matched to a gene; V was cut back by 6 bases and J by 3 bases. CDR3 size: 14 residues. Per the germline V gene, CDR1 is MDHEN and CDR2 is SYDVKM. The CDR3, as DNA: TGTGCCAGCAGCTCGGGACAGGGGACAGATACGCAGTATTTT. Protein sequence: CASSSGQGTDTQYF.

The rearrangement uses TRBV9 and TRBJ2-3, with 7 bases identical to TRBD2. With V trimmed by 0 bases and J by 8 bases, 6 bases remained unmatched. This CDR3 has 14 amino acids. Germline V gene lookup returns CDR1 SGDLS and CDR2 YYNGEE. CDR3 nucleotide sequence: TGTGCCAGCAGCGTAGTCCCGGCGGGAGCTACGCAGTATTTT. This encodes CASSVVPAGATQYF.

The genes are TRBV5-5 and TRBJ1-6; D might be TRBD1 (6 bases). This CDR3 spans 14 amino acids. Trimming cost V 1 base and J 7 bases, with 9 bases left between them. Germline V gene data show CDR1 as SGHKS and CDR2 as YYEKEE (reference sequence). The CDR3 nucleotides are TGTGCCAGCAGCTTGAATCAGGGGAATTCACCCCTCCACTTT. It codes for CASSLNQGNSPLHF. Full variable domain (missing parts from reference TRBV5-5 and TRBJ1-6): DAGVTQSPTHLIKTRGQQVTLRCSPISGHKSVSWYQQVLGQGPQFIFQYYEKEERGRGNFPDRFSARQFPNYSSELNVNALLLGDSALYLCASSLNQGNSPLHFGNGTRLTVT.

CDR3 sequence reads: CASSRDPQGGQPQHF. The CDR3, as DNA: TGCGCCAGCAGCCGAGACCCACAGGGAGGTCAGCCCCAGCATTTT. This sequence joins TRBV4-1 and TRBJ1-5; D perhaps matches TRBD1 (6 bases). CDR3 length: 15 residues. The germline gives CDR1 MGHRA, CDR2 YSYEKL. Trimming removed 4 bases from V and 6 bases from J, with 16 bases in between.

The chain is built from TRBV29-1 and TRBJ1-4, with D possibly TRBD1 on 5 matching bases. From germline, CDR1 is SQVTM and CDR2 ANQGSEA. This CDR3 contains 17 residues. Trimming removed 3 bases at V and 7 bases at J, with 24 bases between. CDR3 sequence reads: CSVDAERGGGLGEKLFF. DNA for the CDR3: TGCAGCGTTGATGCGGAGAGAGGCGGGGGGTTGGGTGAAAAACTGTTTTTT. The complete variable domain, with remaining parts taken from reference TRBV29-1 and TRBJ1-4, reads SAVISQKPSRDICQRGTSLTIQCQVDSQVTMMFWYRQQPGQSLTLIATANQGSEATYESGFVIDKFPISRPNLTFSTLTVSNMSPEDSSIYLCSVDAERGGGLGEKLFFGSGTQLSVL.

The chain employs TRBV10-2 and TRBJ2-5, with D unresolved. V was cut by 10 bases and J by 1 base, with 7 bases left in between. Germline-derived CDR1 and CDR2 are WSHSY and SAAADI. The CDR3 length is 11 residues. The CDR3 DNA is TGCGCCACCCTAGTCCAAGAGACCCAGTACTTC. Residues: CATLVQETQYF.

V usage is TRBV29-1 and J usage is TRBJ2-7; D is unclear. From germline, CDR1 is SQVTM and CDR2 ANQGSEA. Trimming took 4 bases from V and 2 from J, leaving 9 bases between them. This CDR3 has 12 amino acids. In DNA, the CDR3 is TGCAGCGTTGTTCACGGTGCCTACGAGCAGTACTTC. Translated, it gives CSVVHGAYEQYF.

This chain joins TRBV7-9 and TRBJ1-1; the match to TRBD1 covers 7 bases. With V trimmed by 8 bases and J by 0 bases, 9 bases remained unmatched. The CDR3 is 15 residues long. Per germline, CDR1 SEHNR and CDR2 FQNEAQ (reference sequence). The CDR3: CASARGRSLNTEAFF. Here the CDR3 DNA reads TGTGCCAGCGCCAGGGGGAGAAGTTTGAACACTGAAGCTTTCTTT.

The J gene is TRBJ2-2, the V gene TRBV6-1, with a weak D call TRBD1 (5 bases). CDR1 and CDR2 (germline): MNHNS, SASEGT. This CDR3 region has 17 residues. Trimming left V 2 bases short and J 5 bases short, with 18 bases between. The CDR3 coding sequence is TGTGCCAGCAGTGAATCTTTACCAGGGTTTTCGACCGGGGAGCTGTTTTTT. Protein: CASSESLPGFSTGELFF.

This chain connects TRBV19 to TRBJ1-2, with 7 bases fitting TRBD1. The CDR3 extends over 12 amino acids. Germline V gene data show CDR1 as LNHDA and CDR2 as SQIVND (reference sequence). Losses at the gene ends were 6 bases for V and 8 bases for J; bases not matched to a gene: 6. CDR3 sequence: CASRDRDRGYTF. The CDR3 bases are TGTGCCAGTAGAGACAGGGATCGAGGCTACACCTTC.

The chain is built from TRBV6-8 and TRBJ1-4; D unresolved. CDR1 and CDR2 (germline): MNHGY, SAAAGT. This CDR3 has 10 amino acids. CDR3 nucleotides: TGTGCTCAGCCTAATGAAAAACTGTTTTTT. This encodes CAQPNEKLFF.

This clone came up a few times. The chain joins TRBV5-1 to TRBJ2-3, with a weak D call TRBD1 (6 bases). Germline V gives CDR1 SGHRS, CDR2 YFSETQ. The CDR3 is 17 residues long. The V end was cut by 0 bases, the J end by 2 bases, with 16 bases between. CDR3 nucleotide sequence: TGCGCCAGCAGCTTGGCGGGTGGGGGCCCCTCCACAGATACGCAGTATTTT. Protein sequence: CASSLAGGGPSTDTQYF.

The V gene is TRBV7-9, the J gene TRBJ2-5; no clear D. Trimming took 5 bases from V and 0 from J, leaving 4 bases between them. The V gene's germline CDR1 is SEHNR and CDR2 FQNEAQ (reference sequence). The CDR3 has 12 residues. The CDR3 bases are TGTGCCAGCAGCCAGTACCAAGAGACCCAGTACTTC. Protein sequence: CASSQYQETQYF.

CDR3: CASAPATSPYEQYF. The CDR3, as DNA: TGTGCCAGCGCTCCGGCGACTTCCCCCTACGAGCAGTACTTC. The gene calls are TRBV7-2 and TRBJ2-7; unclear D gene. CDR1 and CDR2 from the germline V gene are SGHTA and FQGNSA. V lost 8 bases and J 2 bases, leaving 16 bases between the germline ends. The CDR3 loop spans 14 amino acids.

The V and J genes are TRBV18 and TRBJ1-3, with D possibly being TRBD1 (5 bases). Germline CDR1 and CDR2: KGHSH and LQKENI. The CDR3 has 14 residues. The V and J ends lost 4 bases and 8 bases respectively, with 15 bases between them. In DNA form, the CDR3 reads TGTGCCAGCTCACTAACAGGCCCCGAGGACACCATATATTTT. Its protein product is CASSLTGPEDTIYF.

The CDR3 reads CASSSQGPNTEAFF. The CDR3 nucleotides read TGTGCCAGCAGCTCTCAGGGACCGAACACTGAAGCTTTCTTT. V is TRBV7-9 and J is TRBJ1-1, with a possible D match to TRBD1 (5 bases). Germline assignment: CDR1 SEHNR and CDR2 FQNEAQ (reference sequence). Deletions cut 4 bases from V and 1 base from J, with 10 bases between. The CDR3 runs to 14 residues.

The rearrangement uses TRBV18 and TRBJ1-1, with 9 bases identical to TRBD1. Germline trimming cut 5 bases from V and 3 bases from J; bases unmatched to any gene: 1. Germline V CDR1 and CDR2: KGHSH, LQKENI. The CDR3 totals 13 residues. DNA of the CDR3: TGTGCCAGCTCATGGGACAGGGACACTGAAGCTTTCTTT. Amino acids: CASSWDRDTEAFF.

V usage is TRBV7-3 and J usage is TRBJ2-2; 7 bases match TRBD1. V dropped 5 bases and J dropped 7; count of bases not matched to a gene: 10. This CDR3 has 15 amino acids. Germline V CDR1 and CDR2: SGHTA, FQGTGA. Written as DNA, the CDR3 is TGTGCCAGCAGCCGCTGGGACAGAGAGGGCGGGGAGCTGTTTTTT. Translated: CASSRWDREGGELFF.

This chain connects TRBV6-1 to TRBJ1-1; a possible D gene is TRBD1 (5 bases). The germline CDR1 and CDR2 sequences are MNHNS and SASEGT. The CDR3 runs to 14 residues. With 2 bases removed from V and 7 bases from J, the gap between germline ends came to 14 bases. DNA of the CDR3: TGTGCCAGCAGTGAATTTCGCTTCCAGGGTGAAGCTTTCTTT. As protein: CASSEFRFQGEAFF.

This CDR3 reads CASSKGGTGASTDTQYF. CDR3 DNA sequence: TGTGCCAGCAGCAAAGGGGGGACGGGGGCTAGCACAGATACGCAGTATTTT. The chain links TRBV21-1 to TRBJ2-3. TRBV21-1 is annotated as a pseudogene. This CDR3 is 17 amino acids long.

The V gene is TRBV6-1, the J gene TRBJ2-7; TRBD1 or TRBD2 may be the D gene (5 bases each). This CDR3 contains 11 residues. CDR1 and CDR2 (germline): MNHNS, SASEGT. Trimming cost V 8 bases and J 5 bases, with 10 bases left between them. CDR3: CASRDDHEQYF. CDR3 DNA: TGTGCCAGCCGGGACGACCACGAGCAGTACTTC.

This clone appeared a few times. The chain employs TRBV27 and TRBJ2-2, with D uncertain. This CDR3 has 14 amino acids. The germline V gene has CDR1 MNHEY and CDR2 SMNVEV (reference sequence). Trimming removed 5 bases at V and 4 bases at J, with 11 bases between. The CDR3: CASSPQQTTGELFF. For the CDR3, the DNA is TGTGCCAGCAGTCCTCAACAGACCACCGGGGAGCTGTTTTTT.

The chain is built from TRBV27 and TRBJ1-5; D is ambiguous. V dropped 5 bases and J dropped 7 bases, with 9 bases sitting between them. CDR1 and CDR2 from the germline V gene are MNHEY and SMNVEV (reference sequence). CDR3 length: 12 residues. CDR3 in amino acids: CASSPLGQPQHF. CDR3 bases: TGTGCCAGCAGTCCCCTGGGCCAGCCCCAGCATTTT.

V and J are TRBV10-1 and TRBJ2-5; D could derive from TRBD1 or TRBD2 (5 bases each). V was cut by 4 bases and J by 1 base, with 13 bases left in between. This CDR3 region has 15 residues. CDR1 is WNHNN and CDR2 is SYGVQD in the germline V gene (reference sequence). The CDR3 sequence: CASSAQTGTQETQYF. CDR3 bases: TGCGCCAGCAGTGCTCAGACCGGGACCCAAGAGACCCAGTACTTC.

The chain couples TRBV5-1 to TRBJ2-2; no clear D. Trimming removed 0 bases at V and 6 bases at J, with 6 bases between. CDR1 is SGHRS and CDR2 is YFSETQ in the germline V gene. This CDR3 contains 13 residues. CDR3 region: CASSLAVAGELFF. The CDR3 nucleotides are TGCGCCAGCAGCTTGGCAGTAGCCGGGGAGCTGTTTTTT.